A single sample gave rise to the 17 T cell receptor beta chains below, sequenced in a study of T cells after yellow fever vaccination. Each CDR3 protein is one row after TCRdb ran MiXCR on the 5' RACE reads. The repertoire consists of a few hundred thousand distinct CDR3 sequences, with 6.7% occurring once and the leading ten covering about 1%. The material was CD4+ T cells sorted from PBMCs, obtained on the day of the yellow fever booster vaccination. The receptors here all came from a man aged 25-45 years who received the YFV17D yellow fever vaccine.

The J gene is TRBJ2-2, the V gene TRBV27, with 8 bases fitting TRBD1. CDR1 MNHEY and CDR2 SMNVEV come from the germline V gene (reference sequence). V trimming: 0 bases; J trimming: 6 bases; junction bases outside the gene matches: 6. This CDR3 region has 16 residues. The CDR3 region is CASSLSRTGWAGELFF. CDR3 sequence (DNA): TGTGCCAGCAGTTTATCCCGGACAGGGTGGGCCGGGGAGCTGTTTTTT.

The sample holds many counts of this clonotype. The chain couples TRBV20-1 to TRBJ2-2; either TRBD1 or TRBD2 may fit D (6 bases each). V lost 4 bases and J lost 3, with 12 bases in between. The CDR3 consists of 14 residues. CDR1 is DFQATT, CDR2 SNEGSKA, per germline (reference sequence). The CDR3 DNA is TGCAGTGCTAAGGGGGGTTTCTACACCGGGGAGCTGTTTTTT. Translating it yields CSAKGGFYTGELFF.

The chain combines TRBV5-1 with TRBJ2-1; 13 bases fit TRBD2. The CDR3 consists of 16 residues. CDR1 and CDR2 from the germline V gene are SGHRS and YFSETQ. Losses at the gene ends were 4 bases for V and 7 bases for J; bases not matched to a gene: 8. CDR3 coding DNA: TGCGCCAGCAGCAAAGCCGGGACTAGCGGGACGAATGAGCAGTTCTTC. Encoded protein: CASSKAGTSGTNEQFF.

This clonotype was seen a handful of times. The chain carries TRBV5-1 and TRBJ2-3; 7 positions match TRBD2. This CDR3 region has 13 residues. Germline-derived CDR1 and CDR2 are SGHRS and YFSETQ. V dropped 3 bases and J dropped 6; count of bases not matched to a gene: 4. The CDR3 is CASSWGRADTQYF. The CDR3 nucleotides are TGCGCCAGCAGCTGGGGGAGGGCGGATACGCAGTATTTT.

This rearrangement joins TRBV12-5 to TRBJ2-1; weak D call: TRBD1 (6 bases). This CDR3 comprises 14 residues. Germline CDR1 and CDR2: LGHNT and FRNRAP. Trimming took 1 base from V and 12 from J, leaving 16 bases between them. The CDR3 spells CASGLARGIPGQFF. The CDR3 DNA reads as TGTGCTAGTGGTTTGGCCAGGGGCATCCCGGGGCAGTTCTTC.

This clonotype was seen repeatedly, ten times or more. The gene calls are TRBV5-5 and TRBJ2-7; a weak D match, TRBD2 (6 bases). The germline gives CDR1 SGHKS, CDR2 YYEKEE (reference sequence). CDR3 length: 13 amino acids. The ends were cut back, 4 bases at V and 2 bases at J, with 10 bases in the middle. The CDR3 spells CASSRDLPYEQYF. CDR3 DNA sequence: TGTGCCAGCAGCCGGGACTTGCCCTACGAGCAGTACTTC. The full variable domain, rest sourced from reference TRBV5-5 and TRBJ2-7, is DAGVTQSPTHLIKTRGQQVTLRCSPISGHKSVSWYQQVLGQGPQFIFQYYEKEERGRGNFPDRFSARQFPNYSSELNVNALLLGDSALYLCASSRDLPYEQYFGPGTRLTVT.

This clonotype was counted ten times or more. The chain joins TRBV25-1 to TRBJ2-7; D remains unclear. The CDR3 has 11 amino acids. Looked up from germline, CDR1 is MGHDK and CDR2 is SYGVNS. V lost 1 base and J 5 bases, leaving 3 bases between the germline ends. CDR3 loop: CASSEFHEQYF. The DNA for the CDR3 is TGTGCCAGCAGTGAATTCCACGAGCAGTACTTC.

This clonotype was found many times. This chain uses TRBV24-1 with TRBJ2-1; D possibly uses TRBD1 or TRBD2 (5 bases each). CDR3 length: 12 amino acids. With 8 bases removed from V and 4 bases from J, the gap between germline ends came to 8 bases. Germline CDR1 and CDR2: KGHDR and SFDVKD. The DNA for the CDR3 is TGTGCCACCAAAGGGGAGTACAATGAGCAGTTCTTC. Amino acids: CATKGEYNEQFF.

V gene TRBV20-1 combines with J gene TRBJ2-5; 8 bases match TRBD2. Germline V gene lookup returns CDR1 DFQATT and CDR2 SNEGSKA (reference sequence). The CDR3 is 14 amino acids. Trimming took 2 bases from V and 5 from J; bases not matched to a gene: 7. CDR3 sequence reads: CSARRSGSRETQYF. CDR3 in DNA: TGCAGTGCTAGACGAAGCGGGAGTAGGGAGACCCAGTACTTC.

The sample holds many counts of this clonotype. The chain combines TRBV6-5 with TRBJ2-2, with 13 bases identical to TRBD2. The CDR3 loop spans 16 amino acids. J was trimmed by 4 bases and V by 6 bases; bases with no gene match: 5. The germline V gene encodes CDR1 MNHEY and CDR2 SVGAGI. The DNA of the CDR3 is TGTGCCAGCAGCCCGACTAGCGGGAGGCCCACCGGGGAGCTGTTTTTT. It yields the protein CASSPTSGRPTGELFF.

This clonotype was recorded a few times. In DNA form, the CDR3 reads TGTGCCAGCAGCTTAACTGACCTAGCGGGATTCAATGAGCAGTTCTTC. Translation: CASSLTDLAGFNEQFF. The chain recombines TRBV7-3 with TRBJ2-1; 9 bases are shared with TRBD2. After removal of 0 bases from V and 6 bases from J, the junction contained 6 bases not matched to a gene. Germline values: CDR1 SGHTA, CDR2 FQGTGA. The CDR3 has 16 amino acids.

This clonotype was observed a handful of times. V is TRBV7-3 and J is TRBJ1-5; D is unclear. This CDR3 comprises 15 residues. Trimming cost V 0 bases and J 0 bases, with 6 bases left between them. Germline loops: CDR1 SGHTA, CDR2 FQGTGA. CDR3: CASSLTHSSNQPQHF. CDR3 DNA sequence: TGTGCCAGCAGCTTAACGCACAGTAGCAATCAGCCCCAGCATTTT.

This clonotype appeared many times. The chain links TRBV7-2 to TRBJ1-5; D not resolved. This CDR3 is built from 15 residues. Trimming pared 5 bases from V and 4 bases from J, leaving 15 bases between. The germline gives CDR1 SGHTA, CDR2 FQGNSA. This CDR3 reads CASSLFKGSNQPQHF. For the CDR3, the DNA is TGTGCCAGCAGCCTTTTCAAGGGTTCGAATCAGCCCCAGCATTTT.

V is TRBV21-1 and J is TRBJ2-1; the D segment call TRBD2 is taken from the table without a DNA check. TRBV21-1 is an annotated pseudogene. The CDR3 is 17 residues long. The CDR3 is CASSVELLAGGGNEQFF. The CDR3 DNA reads as TGTGCCAGCAGCGTCGAACTTCTAGCGGGAGGAGGTAATGAGCAGTTCTTC.

This clonotype was counted many times. The chain links TRBV7-2 to TRBJ1-6; no reliable D call. The CDR3 consists of 14 residues. Trimming removed 5 bases from V and 8 bases from J, with 13 bases in between. The germline V gene has CDR1 SGHTA and CDR2 FQGNSA. CDR3 protein: CASSRPVKDSPLHF. CDR3 nucleotides: TGTGCCAGCAGCCGTCCAGTTAAGGATTCACCCCTCCACTTT.

This rearrangement joins TRBV9 to TRBJ2-7; D perhaps matches TRBD1 (7 bases). The CDR3 contains 18 residues. In germline, CDR1 is SGDLS, CDR2 YYNGEE. V lost 1 base and J 2 bases, leaving 22 bases between the germline ends. Written as DNA, the CDR3 is TGTGCCAGCAGCGTAAGGGGGGACACAGGGGTACGCGCCTACGAGCAGTACTTC. This sequence encodes CASSVRGDTGVRAYEQYF.

This clonotype was observed at least ten times. This sequence joins TRBV12-3 or TRBV12-4 and TRBJ1-5, with 8 bases identical to TRBD1. The CDR3 is made up of 13 amino acids. Trimming cost V 6 bases and J 7 bases; bases outside gene matches: 5. In nucleotides, the CDR3 is TGTGCCAGCAGCAGTGACAGGGGACAGCCCCAGCATTTT. Translating gives CASSSDRGQPQHF.